The clone carrying this T cell receptor (beta chain) has a count of ten or more. Its antigen is still unknown. Each donor was a healthy Caucasian individual from Russia, aged roughly 6 to 90. The data were taken from a study of blood T cells in healthy people across ages. General observations from the study: Naive CD4+ cell counts and diversity both ran higher in long-lived than in aged donors. The study found TCR beta diversity correlated strongly with naive T cell percentage.

The CDR3 length is 13 residues. V dropped 5 bases and J dropped 12 bases, with 14 bases sitting between them. A second PCR, run for roughly 6 to 11 cycles, used a sample-barcoded 5' primer plus a J-beta primer mix. Unique molecular identifiers of 12 random nucleotides labeled each cDNA. TCRdb re-called the 5' RACE reads through MiXCR, storing one row per CDR3 protein. The sample has about 780,000 distinct CDR3 sequences, around 50% seen once. The sequenced sample was blood. V and J are TRBV12-3 or TRBV12-4 and TRBJ2-6; D remains ambiguous. The sequence came from a man at least 80 years old in good health. CDR3 bases: TGTGCCAGCAGTCCGACCAGACTGGGCGTCCTGACTTTC. This gives the protein CASSPTRLGVLTF.